The 2 T cell receptor beta chains listed next were all sequenced from one sample in a study of blood T cells in healthy people across ages. The authors ran a second PCR of about 6 to 11 cycles using a sample-barcoded 5' primer and a J-beta primer mix. TCRdb passed the 5' RACE reads through MiXCR, listing each CDR3 protein once. The data show about 1.4 million distinct CDR3 sequences, approximately 60% seen once. Sequenced input: blood. The receptors were sampled from a man younger than 35 in good health.

This clonotype was detected once. This chain uses TRBV16 with TRBJ2-4; weak D call: TRBD1 (5 bases). The J call is in doubt because the DNA end fits TRBJ2-7 better. This CDR3 contains 14 residues. Germline values: CDR1 KGHSY, CDR2 FQNENV. The CDR3 DNA follows: TGTGCCAGCAGCCTTAGGACATCCCCCTACGAGCAGTACTTC. Protein product: CASSLRTSPYEQYF.

The J gene is TRBJ1-1, the V gene TRBV7-2; weak D call: TRBD1 (6 bases). CDR1 SGHTA and CDR2 FQGNSA come from the germline V gene. The CDR3 runs to 14 residues. V lost 5 bases and J lost 4, with 14 bases in between. The DNA of the CDR3 is TGTGCCAGCAGCGCATCAGGGGCCGTCACTGAAGCTTTCTTT. This sequence encodes CASSASGAVTEAFF.